This TCR beta chain was recorded in a study of vaccination effects on CD4 cells after COVID-19 (dated by TCRdb to 2021 to 2024). Looking at the study overall: Each participant got two doses of an mRNA SARS-CoV-2 vaccine, either BNT162b2 or mRNA-1273. SARS-CoV-2 spike-specific CD4+ TCR repertoires were compared before and after mRNA vaccination in COVID-19 convalescent patients and in infection-naive vaccine recipients. Altogether, 10 COVID-19 convalescent patients and a few SARS-CoV-2-naive healthy vaccine recipients made up the full study. The Oncomine TCR Beta short-read assay on an Illumina iSeq 100 was used to sequence cultures from other donors in the study. Points the paper makes about the study in general: In healthy vaccine recipients, vaccine-induced clones were almost all SARS-CoV-2 mono-reactive, with only 1 of 255 being cross-reactive with common cold coronaviruses. Limitations of the study were the small number of convalescent patients and the absence of early post-infection timepoints. Clones induced by infection and clones induced by vaccination both contracted markedly at late timepoints after vaccination, which fits with T cell responses waning over time.

Preparation of the library involved the immunoSEQ multiplex PCR assay. DNA from the cultured, isolated CD4+ T cells was subjected to TCR beta CDR3 sequencing. The source study handled its data this way. Non-productive TCR sequences were discarded, and reads were trimmed to the CDR3 region, with only CDR3s of 7 or more amino acids retained. The MANAFEST web app was used to identify antigen-specific clonotypes by comparing expansion in peptide wells with expansion in reference cultures. To count as positive, a clone had to show expansion at FDR<0.05 compared with the reference and with all other wells, an odds ratio above 5, and a frequency above 0.1% in two replicate wells. A clonotype was called cross-reactive if it was significantly expanded both in SARS-CoV-2 spike wells and in at least one common cold coronavirus spike condition. CDR3 similarity was assessed by Levenshtein distance with the stringdist R package, and unrooted trees were built with ape in R 3.6.1. TCRdb retrieved this table from immuneACCESS and kept in-frame rearrangements only. Not all clones are present; in checked studies, unresolved V genes account for under half, and no reason is known for the remainder. V and J calls and clone size are as listed in that table; D and trimming were resolved from the DNA. This sample has about 63,000 clones in its table, and roughly 76% of those were observed once. The ten largest clones capture 3.7% of the sample.

The ViraFEST assay stimulated PBMC with viral peptide pools and then used TCR sequencing to identify antigen-specific CD4+ T cell clonotypes by expansion. After about 9 days of culture, CD4+ T cells were isolated with the EasySep CD4+ T cell isolation kit. Negative nucleocapsid antibody results before and after vaccination confirmed that the healthy vaccine recipients had no prior SARS-CoV-2 infection. Each well held around 1.9 million PBMC cultured in IMDM containing around 5% human AB serum, around 9.3 IU/ml IL-2 and gentamicin, along with about 10 ug/ml peptides. Half of the culture medium was replaced with fresh IL-2-containing medium on days 3 and 7. Unless noted otherwise, every peptide stimulation condition was grown in triplicate wells. PBMC were separated from whole blood using Ficoll-Paque Plus gradient centrifugation and were then either cryopreserved at -140C or used fresh. The spike proteins of SARS-CoV-2 and of the common cold coronaviruses HCoV-NL63, HCoV-OC43 and HCoV-229E were spanned by overlapping peptide pools. The QIAamp micro DNA kit was used to extract genomic DNA from the cultured CD4+ T cells.

To note about this clone: Its recognized antigen is unknown. Base qualities are not provided; no much larger clone lies one nucleotide away.

CDR1 and CDR2 are drawn from the germline V gene (reference sequence): MNHNY, SVGAGI. There are 14 amino acids in the CDR3, from cysteine to phenylalanine inclusive. The retained sequence is limited to the CDR3, 42 bases, with the frame set at the first base. V and J are trimmed by 4 bases and 4 bases, and the gene matches miss 4 bases of the junction. The V gene is TRBV6-6 and the J gene is TRBJ2-5; 9 of the junction bases match TRBD1. Sequenced material: CD4+ T cells from PBMCs cultured with HCoV-OC43 spike peptides, taken before COVID-19 vaccination. In light of the paper, this sample's cell subset or site label describes: HCoV-OC43 spike overlapping peptide pool stimulation. The source of this sequence is a human donor who received a COVID-19 vaccine. The bases are TGTGCCAGCAGTTGGGGACAGGGACTAGAGACCCAGTACTTC. Translated, it reads CASSWGQGLETQYF.